This is a list of T cell receptor beta chains from one sample in a study of beta chain features in type 1 diabetes. The protocol was immunoSEQ multiplex PCR, while the TCRdb copy is restricted to in-frame clones and leaves out a portion. The sample yields a few hundred thousand clones, approximately 16% seen once. Sequencing input: naive CD4+ T cells from blood. All receptors come from a woman aged 18 to 35 in good health. The CDR3 runs from the conserved cysteine through the conserved F or W. D genes are given only for firm matches. Size is omitted from some rows. Given values are once, few, many or a class for expanded clones.

v_call	j_call	d_call	clone_size	cdr3_nt	cdr3_aa
TRBV30	TRBJ1-3	NA	few	TGTGCCTGGAGTGCCCACAGCTCTGGAAACACCATATATTTT	CAWSAHSSGNTIYF
TRBV30	TRBJ1-5	TRBD1	NA	TGTGCCTGGACCCCGGACAGGGAGAATCAGCCCCAGCATTTT	CAWTPDRENQPQHF
TRBV27	TRBJ2-7	NA	NA	TGTGCCAGCAGTTTTGTGACGGGATCCCTTAGTGAGCAGTACTTC	CASSFVTGSLSEQYF
TRBV28	TRBJ1-1	NA	NA	TGTGCCAGCAGTGACTCCCTCGGGGAAGGGAACACTGAAGCTTTCTTT	CASSDSLGEGNTEAFF
TRBV27	TRBJ2-3	NA	few	TGTGCCAGCAGTTCCCGCCTCGGGGGCACAGATACGCAGTATTTT	CASSSRLGGTDTQYF
TRBV29-1	TRBJ2-7	TRBD2	NA	TGCAGCGTTGGTTTCTGGGCTAGCGGGAGGGAGTTCTCCTACGAGCAGTACTTC	CSVGFWASGREFSYEQYF
TRBV29-1	TRBJ2-1	TRBD2	NA	TGCAGCGTCCGGACTAGCGGGAGGAAGGACAATGAGCAGTTCTTC	CSVRTSGRKDNEQFF
TRBV4-1	TRBJ2-1	TRBD2	NA	TGCGCCAGCAGCCAAGATTTTGCGGGAGGGTACAATGAGCAGTTCTTC	CASSQDFAGGYNEQFF
TRBV28	TRBJ2-1	NA	NA	TGTGCCAGCATCCCCTCGAGAGGGGGTGGTAACAATGAGCAGTTCTTC	CASIPSRGGGNNEQFF
TRBV5-6	TRBJ2-2	NA	few	TGTGCCAGCAGCTCTTTGGACTGGGCGAACACCGGGGAGCTGTTTTTT	CASSSLDWANTGELFF
TRBV27	TRBJ1-2	TRBD1	NA	TGTGCCAGCAGTAAACGGGACAGAGCTAACTATGGCTACACCTTC	CASSKRDRANYGYTF
TRBV28	TRBJ1-5	NA	few	TGTGCCAGCAGTACAGCGGGAGGGGGGGATCAGCCCCAGCATTTT	CASSTAGGGDQPQHF
TRBV29-1	TRBJ2-1	TRBD2	few	TGCAGCGTTGAATTTCAGGGTAGCGGGGGCAATGAGCAGTTCTTC	CSVEFQGSGGNEQFF
TRBV7-9	TRBJ2-7	NA	NA	TGTGCCAGCACCCTCAAGCCGGGGAACCGGCGGAGCGAGCAGTACTTC	CASTLKPGNRRSEQYF
TRBV2	TRBJ2-3	TRBD1	NA	TGTGCCAGCTTTCGGACAGGGGGCTTCACAGATACGCAGTATTTT	CASFRTGGFTDTQYF
TRBV30	TRBJ1-5	NA	NA	TGTGCCTGGAGCCCAGGGGCCCTGAGCAATCAGCCCCAGCATTTT	CAWSPGALSNQPQHF
TRBV28	TRBJ2-2	TRBD1	NA	TGTGCCAGCAGGGTAGGGACAGCGGACACCGGGGAGCTGTTTTTT	CASRVGTADTGELFF
TRBV29-1	TRBJ1-4	NA	NA	TGCAGCTTCGGGGGGACTAATGAAAAACTGTTTTTT	CSFGGTNEKLFF
TRBV28	TRBJ1-5	NA	NA	TGTGCCAGCAGTTTGGGCCGATCCAGCAATCAGCCCCAGCATTTT	CASSLGRSSNQPQHF
TRBV4-2	TRBJ2-1	TRBD2	few	TGTGCCAGCAGCCAAGAGCTAGCGGGAGAATCTTACAATGAGCAGTTCTTC	CASSQELAGESYNEQFF
TRBV15	TRBJ2-7	NA	NA	TGTGCCACCAGCAGAGACAGGTCCAACGAGCAGTACTTC	CATSRDRSNEQYF
TRBV5-4	TRBJ2-7	TRBD2	NA	TGTGCCAGCAGCCCGGGACTAGTCTACGAGCAGTACTTC	CASSPGLVYEQYF
TRBV29-1	TRBJ2-4	NA	once	TGCAGCGTGCAGGGCCAGGGAAACATTCAGTACTTC	CSVQGQGNIQYF
TRBV28	TRBJ2-1	TRBD2	NA	TGTGCCAGCAGTTTGGCCGGACTAGCGGGAGCCGATGAGCAGTTCTTC	CASSLAGLAGADEQFF
TRBV30	TRBJ2-7	NA	few	TGTGCCTCCTCGTTAAGTCAGCTATCGGGCGAGCAGTACTTC	CASSLSQLSGEQYF
TRBV19	TRBJ2-7	NA	few	TGTGCCAGTAGTATCGGGACAACTCCCTACGAGCAGTACTTC	CASSIGTTPYEQYF
TRBV4-1	TRBJ2-4	NA	few	TGCGCCAGCAGCCAAACGGGAAGTGGGCGTTGGAACATTCAGTACTTC	CASSQTGSGRWNIQYF
TRBV7-9	TRBJ1-5	NA	NA	TGTGCCAGCAGCCGGGGGGCGGAGAATCAGCCCCAGCATTTT	CASSRGAENQPQHF
TRBV5-1	TRBJ2-1	NA	NA	TGCGCCAGCAGCTTGGTTCCCCGGGGTGAGCAGTTCTTC	CASSLVPRGEQFF
TRBV6-6	TRBJ2-7	NA	NA	TGTGCCAGCACCGAAACAGCCCAGCCCTACGAGCAGTACTTC	CASTETAQPYEQYF
TRBV4-2	TRBJ1-5	NA	few	TGTGCCAGCAGCGCAACCCAGGGATTCCTTCAGCCCCAGCATTTT	CASSATQGFLQPQHF
TRBV18	TRBJ1-5	NA	few	TGTGCCAGCTCACCAGACCCTGGGAGTCTCTATAGCAATCAGCCCCAGCATTTT	CASSPDPGSLYSNQPQHF
TRBV15	TRBJ1-3	NA	NA	TGTGCCACCAGCAGAGATTCGGCGGGAACTGGAAACACCATATATTTT	CATSRDSAGTGNTIYF
TRBV18	TRBJ2-1	TRBD1	few	TGTGCCAGCTCAAGACAGGGTCGGAGCAATGAGCAGTTCTTC	CASSRQGRSNEQFF
TRBV11-2	TRBJ2-6	TRBD1	few	TGTGCCAGCAGCCGTTCCACAGGGGACTCTGGGGCCAACGTCCTGACTTTC	CASSRSTGDSGANVLTF
TRBV11-3	TRBJ2-7	TRBD2	NA	TGTGCCAGCAGCCCGAGCGGGGCTTTTAACTACGAGCAGTACTTC	CASSPSGAFNYEQYF
TRBV29-1	TRBJ2-1	NA	NA	TGCAGCGTTGTTTTCGTGGTAATTAGCGGAAACAATGAGCAGTTCTTC	CSVVFVVISGNNEQFF
TRBV5-5	TRBJ2-1	TRBD2	few	TGTGCCAGCAGCTTGGAAGCGGGAAGGTGGAATGAGCAGTTCTTC	CASSLEAGRWNEQFF
TRBV30	TRBJ2-3	TRBD2	few	TGTGCCTGGGACCATATAGCGGGAGGGCTGGGCACAGATACGCAGTATTTT	CAWDHIAGGLGTDTQYF
TRBV15	TRBJ2-2	NA	NA	TGTGCCACCAGCCGTTGGTACTCAGGGGATTCGAACACCGGGGAGCTGTTTTTT	CATSRWYSGDSNTGELFF
TRBV4-1	TRBJ1-2	NA	NA	TGCGCCAGCAGGGGGAGGGGAGGCTACACCTTC	CASRGRGGYTF
TRBV9	TRBJ2-1	NA	NA	TGTGCCAGCAGCCCCCGACTAGTCATCCATGAGCAGTTCTTC	CASSPRLVIHEQFF
TRBV9	TRBJ2-5	NA	few	TGTGCCAGCAGCGTCCGGGGATCACAAGAGACCCAGTACTTC	CASSVRGSQETQYF
TRBV5-4	TRBJ2-5	TRBD1	NA	TGTGCCAGCAGCATGCCCGGGACAGAAAAAGAGACCCAGTACTTC	CASSMPGTEKETQYF
TRBV9	TRBJ2-1	NA	NA	TGTGCCAGCAGCGTAGCGACTCCCCACCACTACAATGAGCAGTTCTTC	CASSVATPHHYNEQFF
TRBV27	TRBJ2-3	TRBD2	few	TGTGCCAGCAGTTTTAGGACTAGCGGCACAGATACGCAGTATTTT	CASSFRTSGTDTQYF
TRBV11-2	TRBJ1-1	NA	NA	TGTGCCAGCAGCTTAGGTCAGGGAAGTAACACTGAAGCTTTCTTT	CASSLGQGSNTEAFF
TRBV5-6	TRBJ2-7	TRBD2	NA	TGTGCCAGCAGCATGTTGCGGGAGGAATACGAGCAGTACTTC	CASSMLREEYEQYF
TRBV4-1	TRBJ1-5	NA	few	TGCGCCAGCAGCCAAGGTCCCCGGAATCAGCCCCAGCATTTT	CASSQGPRNQPQHF
TRBV9	TRBJ2-3	NA	NA	TGTGCCAGCAGCGTAGCCGGCGGCCAAAGCACAGATACGCAGTATTTT	CASSVAGGQSTDTQYF
TRBV6-5	TRBJ2-7	NA	few	TGTGCCAGCAGTTACTCGACGGGGGTTACCTACGAGCAGTACTTC	CASSYSTGVTYEQYF
TRBV6-5	TRBJ1-1	TRBD1	NA	TGTGCCAGCAGTAATGACAGGGGGCAGAACACTGAAGCTTTCTTT	CASSNDRGQNTEAFF
TRBV29-1	TRBJ2-1	NA	few	TGCAGCGTTGGCGGTGTACTTTACAATGAGCAGTTCTTC	CSVGGVLYNEQFF
TRBV9	TRBJ2-7	NA	few	TGTGCCAGCAGCGTAGACACAGGTACCTACGAGCAGTACTTC	CASSVDTGTYEQYF
TRBV6-5	TRBJ2-7	NA	NA	TGTGCCAGCAGCAAGCGCAAGGCCTACGAGCAGTACTTC	CASSKRKAYEQYF
TRBV5-1	TRBJ1-1	NA	NA	TGCGCCAGCACCCCCGAGGCTTTCTTT	CASTPEAFF